The 20 T cell receptor beta chains below all came from one sample that was sequenced in a study of blood T cells in healthy people across ages. The second PCR ran about 6 to 12 cycles with a sample-barcoded 5' primer and J-beta primers. TCRdb re-called the 5' RACE reads with MiXCR, one entry per CDR3 protein. The sample consists of roughly 680,000 distinct CDR3 sequences, approximately 21% of them appearing once. Sequenced input: blood. The receptors were gathered from a man in his 70s in good health.

At least ten counts were recorded for this clonotype. The rearrangement joins TRBV28 to TRBJ2-5; TRBD2 matches 9 bases. Per the germline V gene, CDR1 is MDHEN and CDR2 is SYDVKM. This CDR3 is 15 amino acids long. V shed 2 bases and J 1 base; nucleotides not matched to a gene: 2. This CDR3 is CASSLLAGSQETQYF. CDR3 nucleotide sequence: TGTGCCAGCAGTTTACTAGCGGGATCCCAAGAGACCCAGTACTTC.

The rearrangement joins TRBV12-3 or TRBV12-4 to TRBJ2-7, with 13 bases aligning to TRBD2. This CDR3 has 14 residues. The ends lost 3 bases at V and 7 bases at J; junction bases unmatched: 3. The CDR3 DNA is TGTGCCAGCAGTTTTGGGACTAGCGGGATTGAGCAGTACTTC. Amino acid sequence: CASSFGTSGIEQYF.

This clonotype showed up just a few times. The V call is TRBV28, the J call TRBJ2-6, with 7 bases identical to TRBD1. The trim removed 4 bases at V and 0 bases at J, leaving 9 bases unmatched. Germline V gene data show CDR1 as MDHEN and CDR2 as SYDVKM. CDR3 length: 18 amino acids. This CDR3 is CASSSDRPGLSGANVLTF. The CDR3 bases are TGTGCCAGCAGTTCGGACAGGCCAGGGCTCTCTGGGGCCAACGTCCTGACTTTC.

This clonotype showed up just a few times. V gene TRBV6-1 combines with J gene TRBJ2-3; the match to TRBD2 covers 8 bases. There are 13 residues in the CDR3. Losses at the gene ends were 5 bases for V and 5 bases for J; bases not matched to a gene: 3. CDR1 is MNHNS, CDR2 SASEGT, per germline. The CDR3 DNA follows: TGTGCCAGCAGTTTCGGGGGGGAAGATACGCAGTATTTT. This sequence encodes CASSFGGEDTQYF.

The sample holds many counts of this clonotype. The chain is built from TRBV20-1 and TRBJ2-5, with D perhaps matching TRBD2 (5 bases). The CDR3 is made up of 15 amino acids. V lost 3 bases and J 1 base, leaving 15 bases between the germline ends. CDR1 is DFQATT, CDR2 SNEGSKA, per germline (reference sequence). The CDR3 loop is CSARAGEQRQETQYF. CDR3 DNA sequence: TGCAGTGCTAGGGCGGGCGAACAGCGCCAAGAGACCCAGTACTTC.

The chain is built from TRBV27 and TRBJ2-1, with TRBD2 identical over 9 bases. Germline V gives CDR1 MNHEY, CDR2 SMNVEV (reference sequence). V dropped 1 base and J dropped 5; count of bases not matched to a gene: 9. The CDR3 spans 17 residues. The CDR3 nucleotides are TGTGCCAGCAGTTTATACGGGTGGGCTAGCGGGGACAATGAGCAGTTCTTC. Translation gives CASSLYGWASGDNEQFF.

This sequence joins TRBV5-1 and TRBJ2-5; unclear D gene. CDR3 length equals 14 residues. From germline, CDR1 is SGHRS and CDR2 YFSETQ. V dropped 5 bases and J dropped 3 bases, with 14 bases sitting between them. The CDR3 here is CASSWKGDKETQYF. CDR3 in DNA: TGCGCCAGCAGTTGGAAAGGTGATAAAGAGACCCAGTACTTC.

This chain uses TRBV7-9 with TRBJ1-1, with 9 bases lining up with TRBD1. The CDR3 is 14 amino acids. Trimming took 5 bases from V and 3 from J; bases not matched to a gene: 4. CDR1 and CDR2 (germline): SEHNR, FQNEAQ (reference sequence). CDR3 coding DNA: TGTGCCAGCAGCGTGACAGGGGGTTACACTGAAGCTTTCTTT. Protein sequence: CASSVTGGYTEAFF.

The sample holds a few counts of this clonotype. The chain recombines TRBV2 with TRBJ2-1, with D perhaps TRBD2 (6 bases). The V end was cut by 8 bases, the J end by 5 bases, with 13 bases between. This CDR3 has 13 amino acids. The V gene's germline CDR1 is SNHLY and CDR2 FYNNEI. Here the CDR3 reads CASLREWNNEQFF. CDR3 nucleotides: TGTGCCAGCCTCCGGGAGTGGAACAATGAGCAGTTCTTC.

This clonotype has more than one count but fewer than ten. The CDR3 bases are TGCAGTGCTAGTGAATTCGGGACTAGCGGCTACAATGAGCAGTTCTTC. Amino acids: CSASEFGTSGYNEQFF. This chain connects TRBV20-1 to TRBJ2-1; 11 bases map to TRBD2. This CDR3 region has 16 residues. Losses at the gene ends were 3 bases for V and 3 bases for J; bases not matched to a gene: 7. The V gene's germline CDR1 is DFQATT and CDR2 SNEGSKA (reference sequence).

This clonotype was observed many times. V gene TRBV5-1 combines with J gene TRBJ2-1, with TRBD1 matching 7 bases. In germline, CDR1 is SGHRS, CDR2 YFSETQ. V shed 4 bases, J shed 4 bases, and the junction held 11 bases outside the gene matches. The CDR3 runs 16 residues. As DNA, the CDR3 is TGCGCCAGCAGCGTACTTCGGACAGGAAATTACAATGAGCAGTTCTTC. Translation gives CASSVLRTGNYNEQFF.

The rearrangement links TRBV28 to TRBJ1-2, with D possibly being TRBD1 (6 bases). The CDR3 extends over 16 amino acids. The germline V gene encodes CDR1 MDHEN and CDR2 SYDVKM. Trimming cost V 4 bases and J 4 bases, with 19 bases left between them. The CDR3 is CASSYARTDRRYGYTF. The CDR3 DNA reads TGTGCCAGCAGTTATGCGCGGACAGATCGCCGCTATGGCTACACCTTC.

The J gene is TRBJ1-2, the V gene TRBV20-1; 7 nucleotides align to TRBD1. The V and J ends lost 3 bases and 8 bases, in that order; junction bases with no gene match: 9. The CDR3 length is 13 residues. Germline values: CDR1 DFQATT, CDR2 SNEGSKA (reference sequence). CDR3 DNA: TGCAGTGCTAGCCAAAACAGGGGCTACGGCTACACCTTC. It translates to CSASQNRGYGYTF.

There are a few counts of this clonotype. This chain joins TRBV3-1 and TRBJ2-3; the D is unclear. The V gene's germline CDR1 is LGHDT and CDR2 YNNKEL (reference sequence). The CDR3 is made up of 13 amino acids. V was cut by 0 bases and J by 8 bases, with 9 bases left in between. The chain's CDR3 is CASSQDAPGTQYF. The CDR3 bases are TGTGCCAGCAGCCAAGATGCCCCGGGTACGCAGTATTTT.

The chain carries TRBV21-1 and TRBJ2-5; the tabulated D call, TRBD1, remains unverified against the DNA. TRBV21-1 is a recognized pseudogene. This CDR3 has 14 residues. CDR3 sequence (DNA): TGTGCCAGCAGCATTAGGACAGGCCAAGAGACCCAGTACTTC. Translated, it gives CASSIRTGQETQYF.

This chain uses TRBV20-1 with TRBJ1-5; 8 positions agree with TRBD1. Germline V lookup: CDR1 DFQATT, CDR2 SNEGSKA (reference sequence). J was trimmed by 9 bases and V by 3 bases; bases with no gene match: 10. This CDR3 is built from 14 residues. CDR3 region: CSARTGEVVTPQHF. CDR3 nucleotides: TGCAGTGCTAGGACAGGGGAGGTCGTGACGCCCCAGCATTTT.

The chain combines TRBV7-2 with TRBJ2-5, with 8 positions matching TRBD1. The V segment lost 4 bases and the J segment 2 bases; nucleotides outside the gene matches: 3. Germline V gene sequence: CDR1 SGHTA, CDR2 FQGNSA. The CDR3 consists of 14 residues. CDR3 sequence (DNA): TGTGCCAGCAGCTCCTGGACAGGGCAAGAGACCCAGTACTTC. Its protein is CASSSWTGQETQYF.

This clonotype has a handful of counts. The rearrangement links TRBV20-1 to TRBJ2-5; unclear D gene. CDR3 length: 16 amino acids. CDR1 and CDR2 from the germline V gene are DFQATT and SNEGSKA (reference sequence). Trimming pared 1 base from V and 4 bases from J, leaving 19 bases between. The CDR3 DNA reads as TGCAGTGCTAGAGTCACCGGGCGCACGAACCCAGAGACCCAGTACTTC. Residues: CSARVTGRTNPETQYF.

A few counts support this clonotype. The chain combines TRBV20-1 with TRBJ2-5; a weak D match, TRBD2 (7 bases). With the DNA end fitting TRBJ2-1 better, the J assignment may be wrong. The germline V gene has CDR1 DFQATT and CDR2 SNEGSKA (reference sequence). The CDR3 is 14 amino acids. CDR3 sequence (DNA): TGCAGTGCTAGAAGAGGGAGGGACATAAATGAGCAGTTCTTC. Protein product: CSARRGRDINEQFF.

This clonotype was seen repeatedly, ten times or more. V and J are TRBV4-1 and TRBJ2-1; TRBD2 matches 7 bases. CDR3 length equals 16 residues. The trim removed 0 bases at V and 3 bases at J, leaving 5 bases unmatched. Germline assignment: CDR1 MGHRA and CDR2 YSYEKL. The CDR3 DNA sequence: TGCGCCAGCAGCCAAGAACCGGGACTACACTACAATGAGCAGTTCTTC. Amino acid sequence: CASSQEPGLHYNEQFF.